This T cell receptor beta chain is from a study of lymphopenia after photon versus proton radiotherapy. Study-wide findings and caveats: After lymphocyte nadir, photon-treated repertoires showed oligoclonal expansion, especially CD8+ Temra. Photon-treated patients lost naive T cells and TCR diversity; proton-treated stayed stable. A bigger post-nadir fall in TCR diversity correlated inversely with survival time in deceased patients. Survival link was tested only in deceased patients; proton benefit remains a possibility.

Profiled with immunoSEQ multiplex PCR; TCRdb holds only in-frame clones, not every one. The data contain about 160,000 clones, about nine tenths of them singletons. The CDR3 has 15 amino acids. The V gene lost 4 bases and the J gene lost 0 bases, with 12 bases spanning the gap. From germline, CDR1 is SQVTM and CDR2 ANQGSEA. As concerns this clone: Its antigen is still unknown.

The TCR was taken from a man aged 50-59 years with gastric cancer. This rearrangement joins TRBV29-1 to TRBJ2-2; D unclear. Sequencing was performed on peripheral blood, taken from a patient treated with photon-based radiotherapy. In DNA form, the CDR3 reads TGCAGCGTTGGGGCAGCCATTTCGAACACCGGGGAGCTGTTTTTT. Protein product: CSVGAAISNTGELFF.